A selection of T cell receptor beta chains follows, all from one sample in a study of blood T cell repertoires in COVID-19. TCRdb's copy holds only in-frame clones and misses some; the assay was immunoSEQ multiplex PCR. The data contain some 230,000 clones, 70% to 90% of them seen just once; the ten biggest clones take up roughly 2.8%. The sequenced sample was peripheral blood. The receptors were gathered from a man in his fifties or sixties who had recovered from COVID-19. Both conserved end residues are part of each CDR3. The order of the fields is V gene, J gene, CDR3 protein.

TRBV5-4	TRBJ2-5	CASSRTLLAGEETQYF
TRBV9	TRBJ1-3	CASSEGDREGNTIYF
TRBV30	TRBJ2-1	CAWSVWGVSEQFF
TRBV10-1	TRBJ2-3	CASGQAGTDTQYF
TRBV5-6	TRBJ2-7	CASSLAQVRYEQYF
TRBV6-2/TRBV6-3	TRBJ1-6	CASSYSQGRNSPLHF
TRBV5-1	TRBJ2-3	CATKREFTDTQYF
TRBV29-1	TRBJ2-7	CSVEGLAETYEQYF
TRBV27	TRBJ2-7	CASSFYRSSYEQYF
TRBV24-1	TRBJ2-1	CATSAPSGRVYNEQFF
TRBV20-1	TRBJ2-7	CSANSGHEQYF
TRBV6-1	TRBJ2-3	CASSGIAGGLTDTQYF
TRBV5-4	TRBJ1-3	CASSPDRVGNTIYF
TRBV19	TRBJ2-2	CASSLRTAVNTGELFF
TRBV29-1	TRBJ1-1	CSVEESPHAEAFF
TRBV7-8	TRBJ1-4	CASSVHRVRANEKLFF
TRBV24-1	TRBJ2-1	CATAGRAGYNEQFF
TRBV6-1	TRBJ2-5	CASSELGSGLETQYF
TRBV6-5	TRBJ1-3	CASSPRNTIYF
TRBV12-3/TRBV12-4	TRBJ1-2	CASSPVNYGYTF
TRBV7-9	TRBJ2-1	CASSLGLASHEQFF
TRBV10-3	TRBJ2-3	CAISERSGDTQYF
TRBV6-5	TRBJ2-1	CASSYGLAGSYNEQFF
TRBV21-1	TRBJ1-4	CASPSPLVKEKLFF
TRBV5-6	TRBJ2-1	CASTYDRGNEQFF
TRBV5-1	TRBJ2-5	CASSLFPLGGQETQYF
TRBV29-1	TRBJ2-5	CSGGSGGPETQYF
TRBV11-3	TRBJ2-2	CASSLGGRNTGELFF
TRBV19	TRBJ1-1	CASSTLGGGAGTEAFF
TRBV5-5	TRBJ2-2	CASSFDRGLTGELFF
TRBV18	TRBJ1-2	CASSPQADANYGYTF
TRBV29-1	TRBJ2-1	CSVVTSERSYNEQFF